This T cell receptor beta chain was identified during a study of cytomegalovirus exposure and HLA in healthy donors. Trimming removed 8 bases from V and 1 base from J, with 5 bases in between. The CDR3 totals 11 residues. Germline CDR1 is ENHRY and CDR2 is SYGVKD. Primers for the PCR totalled 60 Vbeta and 13 Jbeta. Repertoires were generated with immunoSEQ multiplex PCR, while TCRdb's copy carries only in-frame clones and drops some. This table has under 75,000 clones, roughly 90% appearing once. The TCR comes from a woman in her 30s in good health and CMV-seronegative. Sequencing was carried out using PBMCs. V gene TRBV10-3 combines with J gene TRBJ1-1, with D unclear. The CDR3 DNA reads as TGTGCCATCGCAGGGAACACTGAAGCTTTCTTT. Its protein product is CAIAGNTEAFF.